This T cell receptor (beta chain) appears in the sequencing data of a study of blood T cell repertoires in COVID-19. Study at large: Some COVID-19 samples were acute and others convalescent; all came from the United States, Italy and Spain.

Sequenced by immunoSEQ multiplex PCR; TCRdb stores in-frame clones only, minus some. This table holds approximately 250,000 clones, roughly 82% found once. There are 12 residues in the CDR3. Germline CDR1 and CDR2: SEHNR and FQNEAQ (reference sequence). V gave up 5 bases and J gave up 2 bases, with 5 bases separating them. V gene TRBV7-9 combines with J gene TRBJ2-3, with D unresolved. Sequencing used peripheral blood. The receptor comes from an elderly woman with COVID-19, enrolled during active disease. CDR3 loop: CASSELTDTQYF. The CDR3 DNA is TGTGCCAGCAGCGAGCTCACAGATACGCAGTATTTT.